Each of the 27 T cell receptor beta chains below was sequenced from the same sample in a study of Ad26.COV2.S vaccination and SARS-CoV-2 variants. Clones were sequenced by immunoSEQ multiplex PCR, and TCRdb holds only the in-frame ones, with some missing. The table records more than 300,000 clones, about 89% of them present only once. Stated treatment: around 19 received Ad26.COV2.S at low or high dose, single or two shots; a few received placebo; per-sample allocation not given. Sampling was done on day 63 after the first vaccine or placebo injection. Source: peripheral blood, taken in a trial of Ad26.COV2.S vaccine versus placebo. The receptors originated from a person aged 18-65 years who received the Ad26.COV2.S COVID-19 vaccine or a placebo.

The chain carries TRBV7-2 and TRBJ2-7; D unclear. V was shortened by 5 bases and J by 2 bases, with 4 bases between the two germline ends. This CDR3 spans 11 amino acids. Germline V CDR1 and CDR2: SGHTA, FQGNSA. In nucleotides, the CDR3 is TGTGCCAGCAGCCGAACCTACGAGCAGTACTTC. It specifies CASSRTYEQYF.

This chain joins TRBV6-1 and TRBJ2-5; the match to TRBD2 covers 7 bases. The germline CDR1 and CDR2 sequences are MNHNS and SASEGT. This CDR3 contains 14 residues. V shed 2 bases and J 4 bases; nucleotides not matched to a gene: 4. The CDR3 loop is CASSEISGGETQYF. The CDR3 DNA reads as TGTGCCAGCAGTGAAATTTCGGGGGGAGAGACCCAGTACTTC.

This rearrangement joins TRBV4-1 to TRBJ2-1; D is perhaps TRBD1 or TRBD2 (5 bases each). Looked up from germline, CDR1 is MGHRA and CDR2 is YSYEKL. CDR3 length equals 19 residues. Trimming removed 4 bases from V and 1 base from J, with 23 bases in between. CDR3 protein: CASSRLTVGVVRSYNEQFF. The CDR3 DNA sequence: TGCGCCAGCAGCCGACTAACAGTGGGGGTCGTTCGGTCCTACAATGAGCAGTTCTTC.

V and J are TRBV4-2 and TRBJ2-3; 12 bases are shared with TRBD2. V lost 2 bases, J lost 4 bases, and 10 bases stayed unmatched. CDR1 and CDR2 (germline): LGHNA, YNFKEQ. This CDR3 has 18 residues. CDR3 DNA: TGTGCCAGCAGCCAATCTCCCCCTAGCGGGGGGGTGGCAGATACGCAGTATTTT. Residues: CASSQSPPSGGVADTQYF.

This sequence joins TRBV18 and TRBJ1-2; D possibly corresponds to TRBD1 (5 bases). Looked up from germline, CDR1 is KGHSH and CDR2 is LQKENI. The CDR3 totals 13 residues. V was pared by 5 bases and J by 9 bases, with 16 bases between. CDR3 nucleotide sequence: TGTGCCAGCTCAACCGGGACGGGGATTAGCTACACCTTC. Translating gives CASSTGTGISYTF.

The chain combines TRBV6-2 or TRBV6-3 with TRBJ2-7; 7 bases are a match to TRBD2. Per the germline V gene, CDR1 is MNHEY and CDR2 is SVGEGT. The CDR3 has 16 residues. The ends lost 2 bases at V and 0 bases at J; junction bases unmatched: 7. CDR3 loop: CASSYGSGRISYEQYF. CDR3 DNA: TGTGCCAGCAGTTACGGTAGCGGGCGAATCTCCTACGAGCAGTACTTC.

The gene calls are TRBV30 and TRBJ1-2; 7 nucleotides align to TRBD1. Germline V gene sequence: CDR1 GTSNPN, CDR2 SVGIG (reference sequence). The V and J ends lost 2 bases and 4 bases, in that order; junction bases with no gene match: 10. This CDR3 has 15 amino acids. The CDR3 DNA follows: TGTGCCTGGAGTCCCCAGGGGGAGTTGGGCTATGGCTACACCTTC. Amino acid sequence: CAWSPQGELGYGYTF.

In nucleotides, the CDR3 is TGTGCCAGCAGCATAAGCGGGACAGGGTACGACGGTGAAAAACTGTTTTTT. Protein: CASSISGTGYDGEKLFF. V usage is TRBV7-2 and J usage is TRBJ1-4; 9 bases line up with TRBD1. J gave up 7 bases and V 5 bases, and 14 bases lay outside the gene matches. CDR3 length equals 17 residues. The V gene's germline CDR1 is SGHTA and CDR2 FQGNSA.

The chain has TRBV5-6 and TRBJ2-3; D unresolved. CDR3 size: 12 residues. Trimming stripped 1 base from V and 10 bases from J, with 10 bases between. Per germline, CDR1 SGHDT and CDR2 YYEEEE. The DNA of the CDR3 is TGTGCCAGCAGCTTGAGTCCGGGCCCGCAGTATTTT. This gives the protein CASSLSPGPQYF.

The rearrangement joins TRBV7-9 to TRBJ2-5; 10 nucleotides match TRBD2. The germline V gene encodes CDR1 SEHNR and CDR2 FQNEAQ (reference sequence). With 5 bases clipped from V and 2 bases from J, the junction kept 5 bases outside the gene matches. This CDR3 spans 15 amino acids. This chain's CDR3 is CASSLGLADQETQYF. CDR3 DNA: TGTGCCAGCAGCCTCGGACTAGCGGATCAAGAGACCCAGTACTTC. The complete variable domain, with remaining parts taken from reference TRBV7-9 and TRBJ2-5, reads DTGVSQNPRHKITKRGQNVTFRCDPISEHNRLYWYRQTLGQGPEFLTYFQNEAQLEKSRLLSDRFSAERPKGSFSTLEIQRTEQGDSAMYLCASSLGLADQETQYFGPGTRLLVL.

The chain combines TRBV6-5 with TRBJ1-1; weak D call: TRBD1 (5 bases). From germline, CDR1 is MNHEY and CDR2 SVGAGI. V lost 6 bases, J lost 3 bases, and 11 bases lay in between. The CDR3 has 13 amino acids. The CDR3 sequence is CASRQALHTEAFF. The CDR3 nucleotides are TGTGCCAGCAGACAGGCGTTACACACTGAAGCTTTCTTT.

The chain is built from TRBV6-2 or TRBV6-3 and TRBJ1-1; 7 nucleotides match TRBD1. The CDR3 runs 16 residues. Germline CDR1 MNHEY, CDR2 SVGEGT. J gave up 0 bases and V 2 bases, and 6 bases lay outside the gene matches. The CDR3 nucleotides read TGTGCCAGCAGTTACCCCCGACAGGGTTTGAACACTGAAGCTTTCTTT. It codes for CASSYPRQGLNTEAFF.

CDR3 sequence (DNA): TGTGCCAGCGGAACGACGGCGACGAATTCACCCCTCCACTTT. Translating gives CASGTTATNSPLHF. The chain joins TRBV6-5 to TRBJ1-6; D unresolved. Germline CDR1 MNHEY, CDR2 SVGAGI. This CDR3 has 14 residues. Trimming stripped 8 bases from V and 7 bases from J, with 15 bases between.

This clone was observed once. At one end, the junction sequence differs from germline, possibly due to a read error. The chain uses TRBV4-1 and TRBJ1-1; D remains ambiguous. Germline values: CDR1 MGHRA, CDR2 YSYEKL. The CDR3 spans 14 residues. CDR3 coding DNA: TGCGCCAGCAGCGAAGACAACGTCAACACTGAAGCTTTCTTT. It encodes CASSEDNVNTEAFF.

The V gene is TRBV5-1, the J gene TRBJ2-5, with 7 bases identical to TRBD1. With V trimmed by 0 bases and J by 2 bases, 4 bases remained unmatched. Germline V gene sequence: CDR1 SGHRS, CDR2 YFSETQ. The length of the CDR3 is 15 residues. For the CDR3, the DNA is TGCGCCAGCAGCTTGGGTGGGACAGAACAAGAGACCCAGTACTTC. This sequence encodes CASSLGGTEQETQYF.

The chain links TRBV30 to TRBJ2-4; weak D call: TRBD2 (5 bases). Germline V gene data show CDR1 as GTSNPN and CDR2 as SVGIG (reference sequence). This CDR3 contains 15 residues. Trimming cost V 5 bases and J 1 base, with 15 bases left between them. CDR3 sequence reads: CAWSTPGMAKNIQYF. CDR3 nucleotide sequence: TGTGCCTGGTCTACACCGGGAATGGCCAAAAACATTCAGTACTTC. The full variable domain, its missing parts supplied by reference TRBV30 and TRBJ2-4, is SQTIHQWPATLVQPVGSPLSLECTVEGTSNPNLYWYRQAAGRGLQLLFYSVGIGQISSEVPQNLSASRPQDRQFILSSKKLLLSDSGFYLCAWSTPGMAKNIQYFGAGTRLSVL.

The genes are TRBV13 and TRBJ1-1, with TRBD1 identical over 8 bases. Germline values: CDR1 PRHDT, CDR2 FYEKMQ (reference sequence). V dropped 0 bases and J dropped 2; count of bases not matched to a gene: 5. CDR3 length: 16 residues. In nucleotides, the CDR3 is TGTGCCAGCAGCTTAGGGGCAGGGGGCGACAACACTGAAGCTTTCTTT. Amino acid sequence: CASSLGAGGDNTEAFF. Full variable domain (rest looked up from reference TRBV13 and TRBJ1-1): AAGVIQSPRHLIKEKRETATLKCYPIPRHDTVYWYQQGPGQDPQFLISFYEKMQSDKGSIPDRFSAQQFSDYHSELNMSSLELGDSALYFCASSLGAGGDNTEAFFGQGTRLTVV.

This chain links TRBV30 with TRBJ1-1; TRBD1 is a possible D gene (5 bases). This CDR3 is 14 amino acids long. Trimming took 4 bases from V and 7 from J, leaving 19 bases between them. Germline CDR1 is GTSNPN and CDR2 is SVGIG (reference sequence). The CDR3 sequence: CAWTTSTGGNEAFF. For the CDR3, the DNA is TGTGCCTGGACAACCAGTACGGGGGGAAATGAAGCTTTCTTT.

CDR3 bases: TGTGCCAGCGTACCAGCGGACCTCCTCCAAGAGACCCAGTACTTC. Translation gives CASVPADLLQETQYF. The chain uses TRBV28 and TRBJ2-5; tentatively, D is TRBD2 (5 bases). The CDR3 has 15 residues. Trimming cost V 8 bases and J 1 base, with 17 bases left between them. From germline, CDR1 is MDHEN and CDR2 SYDVKM.

This clone has only one observation. The chain is built from TRBV7-8 and TRBJ1-5; no definite D call. The CDR3 is made up of 16 amino acids. Trimming removed 1 base at V and 2 bases at J, with 12 bases between. The V gene's germline CDR1 is SGHVS and CDR2 FQNEAQ. CDR3 bases: TGTGCCAGCAGCTTAGGGCGCGGGAACGGCAATCAGCCCCAGCATTTT. Amino acid sequence: CASSLGRGNGNQPQHF. Full variable domain (missing parts from reference TRBV7-8 and TRBJ1-5): GAGVSQSPRYKVAKRGQDVALRCDPISGHVSLFWYQQALGQGPEFLTYFQNEAQLDKSGLPSDRFFAERPEGSVSTLKIQRTQQEDSAVYLCASSLGRGNGNQPQHFGDGTRLSIL.

The genes are TRBV2 and TRBJ1-2; no firm D call. Per germline, CDR1 SNHLY and CDR2 FYNNEI. The CDR3 is made up of 14 amino acids. Trimming shortened V by 1 base and J by 6 bases, and 12 bases separated the two germline ends. For the CDR3, the DNA is TGTGCCAGCAGTGAAGGGTCTAACAACCATGGCTACACCTTC. Its protein is CASSEGSNNHGYTF.

This clone was picked up one time. The chain has TRBV5-1 and TRBJ2-1, with TRBD1 identical over 7 bases. Germline V gives CDR1 SGHRS, CDR2 YFSETQ. The CDR3 has 14 residues. With V trimmed by 5 bases and J by 6 bases, 8 bases remained unmatched. The CDR3 loop reads CASSSGTVGNEQFF. Written as DNA, the CDR3 is TGCGCCAGCAGTTCCGGGACAGTGGGCAATGAGCAGTTCTTC. Using reference TRBV5-1 and TRBJ2-1 for the parts outside the CDR3, the full variable domain is KAGVTQTPRYLIKTRGQQVTLSCSPISGHRSVSWYQQTPGQGLQFLFEYFSETQRNKGNFPGRFSGRQFSNSRSEMNVSTLELGDSALYLCASSSGTVGNEQFFGPGTRLTVL.

The chain has TRBV11-2 and TRBJ2-3; 7 nucleotides align to TRBD1. Losses at the gene ends were 7 bases for V and 4 bases for J; bases not matched to a gene: 11. Per the germline V gene, CDR1 is SGHAT and CDR2 is FQNNGV. CDR3 length equals 15 residues. The CDR3 nucleotides read TGTGCCAGCACTCCGGGAAACAGGGGAGCAGATACGCAGTATTTT. This codes for CASTPGNRGADTQYF.

V gene TRBV19 combines with J gene TRBJ2-7, with TRBD1 matching 7 bases. This CDR3 has 14 residues. Germline loops: CDR1 LNHDA, CDR2 SQIVND (reference sequence). The ends lost 5 bases at V and 8 bases at J; junction bases unmatched: 12. The CDR3 DNA follows: TGTGCCAGTAGTGGAGAAGGGGGCAATTACCAGCAGTACTTC. It specifies CASSGEGGNYQQYF.

The chain recombines TRBV6-4 with TRBJ1-5, with a tentative D call TRBD1 (5 bases). The V gene lost 2 bases and the J gene lost 7 bases, with 6 bases spanning the gap. The CDR3 runs to 12 residues. The germline CDR1 and CDR2 sequences are MRHNA and SNTAGT. The CDR3 reads CASSDGGQPQHF. In DNA, the CDR3 is TGTGCCAGCAGTGACGGGGGACAGCCCCAGCATTTT.

This clone appeared once. The chain couples TRBV27 to TRBJ1-2, with D perhaps TRBD1 (6 bases). Trimming left V 3 bases short and J 4 bases short, with 15 bases between. The CDR3 sequence is 15 residues long. CDR1 MNHEY and CDR2 SMNVEV come from the germline V gene (reference sequence). The CDR3 reads CASSFTGSGVYGYTF. CDR3 nucleotides: TGTGCCAGCAGTTTTACAGGGTCTGGGGTCTATGGCTACACCTTC.

This chain links TRBV27 with TRBJ1-2, with a possible D match to TRBD1 (5 bases). This CDR3 has 12 amino acids. Trimming removed 2 bases from V and 8 bases from J, with 9 bases in between. The germline CDR1 and CDR2 sequences are MNHEY and SMNVEV (reference sequence). CDR3 sequence: CASSLQGRGYTF. CDR3 bases: TGTGCCAGCAGTTTACAGGGTCGGGGCTACACCTTC.